A selection of T cell receptor beta chains follows, all from one sample in a study of PD-L1 blockade in urothelial cancer. Assay used: immunoSEQ multiplex PCR; TCRdb lists only in-frame clones, some missing. This table holds tens of thousands of clones, about 83% found once. Source: PBMCs, taken around atezolizumab (anti-PD-L1) treatment. These receptors all come from a woman aged 55-75 years with urothelial cancer. Each CDR3 is given with its conserved first and last residue. D genes are given only for firm matches. Part of the rows lack a size; the others show once, few, many or a class for expanded clones.

TRBV5-6,TRBJ2-1,.,TRBD2,TGTGCCAGCAGCTTAACTAGCGGGGGTTACAATGAGCAGTTCTTC,CASSLTSGGYNEQFF
TRBV4-3,TRBJ2-3,.,TRBD2,TGCGCCAGCAGCCAGGCAATAGCGGGAGATCCCACAGATACGCAGTATTTT,CASSQAIAGDPTDTQYF
TRBV5-6,TRBJ2-7,.,.,TGTGCCAGCAGCCGCGAGGGGACAACCTACGAGCAGTACTTC,CASSREGTTYEQYF
TRBV2,TRBJ2-5,.,TRBD1,TGTGCCAGCAGCGGACAGGGAAAAGAGACCCAGTACTTC,CASSGQGKETQYF
TRBV14,TRBJ1-1,few,.,TGTGCCAGCAGCCAATTACTCAACACTGAAGCTTTCTTT,CASSQLLNTEAFF
TRBV19,TRBJ2-3,.,TRBD2,TGTGCCAGTAGTATAGGTTTACTAGCGGGTGCTAGCACAGATACGCAGTATTTT,CASSIGLLAGASTDTQYF
TRBV7-9,TRBJ2-7,few,TRBD1,TGTGCCAGCAGCTCAACATGGACAGGGGTCCCGGCGTTC,CASSSTWTGVPAF
TRBV19,TRBJ2-1,.,.,TGTGCCAGTAGTGTGGGGGCGTACGGTGATGAGCAGTTCTTC,CASSVGAYGDEQFF
TRBV5-6,TRBJ1-2,few,.,TGTGCCAGCAGCTTGGCAGGGAATATGTATGGCTACACCTTC,CASSLAGNMYGYTF
TRBV6-5,TRBJ2-6,few,.,TGTGCCAGCAGTCGGGACATCTCTGGGGCCAACGTCCTGACTTTC,CASSRDISGANVLTF
TRBV14,TRBJ2-7,.,.,TGTGCCAGCAGCCAAGTTGCAGTTTACGAGCAGTACTTC,CASSQVAVYEQYF
TRBV19,TRBJ2-5,.,.,TGTGCCAGTAGTACACGGGGAGAGACCCAGTACTTC,CASSTRGETQYF
TRBV6-1,TRBJ2-2,once,TRBD2,TGTGCCAGCAGTGAACGGGAGCGGGAGGGCCGAAACACCGGGGAGCTGTTTTTT,CASSEREREGRNTGELFF
TRBV5-6,TRBJ2-1,.,TRBD1,TGTGCCAGCAGCTTGGCAGGGGGCAATGAGCAGTTCTTC,CASSLAGGNEQFF
TRBV7-2,TRBJ2-6,.,TRBD2,TGTGCCAGCAGCCCAAGAGCGGGAGCGGTAAGGGTCCTGACTTTC,CASSPRAGAVRVLTF
TRBV2,TRBJ2-1,.,.,TGTGCCAGCAGTGATTGGGTACAGGGCGATGAGCAGTTCTTC,CASSDWVQGDEQFF
TRBV19,TRBJ2-6,.,TRBD1,TGTGCCAGTAGTCCCACAGGGGGCGCTGGGGCCAACGTCCTGACTTTC,CASSPTGGAGANVLTF
TRBV2,TRBJ2-2,.,.,TGTGCCAGCAGTGAAACAGGGCAGATCACCGGGGAGCTGTTTTTT,CASSETGQITGELFF
TRBV2,TRBJ2-2,.,.,TGTGCCAGCACTGTCACAGTAGTCACCGGGGAGCTGTTTTTT,CASTVTVVTGELFF
TRBV29-1,TRBJ2-7,.,TRBD1,TGCAGCGTGGGACCGGGACAGGGGTACTACGAGCAGTACTTC,CSVGPGQGYYEQYF
TRBV5-6,TRBJ1-2,.,TRBD1,TGTGCCAGCAGTCACGGGACAGGGTTTCCTGGCTACACCTTC,CASSHGTGFPGYTF
TRBV18,TRBJ2-7,.,TRBD1,TGTGCCAGCTCACAGCTGCCGGGACAGGGGGCTTCGAGCTCCTACGAGCAGTACTTC,CASSQLPGQGASSSYEQYF
TRBV5-6,TRBJ2-7,.,.,TGTGCCAGCAGCTTGGGACAGTCCTACGAGCAGTACTTC,CASSLGQSYEQYF
TRBV5-4,TRBJ1-3,.,.,TGTGCCAGCAGCTTGTGGCAAATTTCTGGAAACACCATATATTTT,CASSLWQISGNTIYF
TRBV5-1,TRBJ1-2,.,TRBD1,TGCGCCAGCAGCTGGAGCGGGACAGGGTTTGGCTACACCTTC,CASSWSGTGFGYTF
TRBV4-2,TRBJ2-7,.,TRBD1,TGTGCCAGCAGCCTTGGGACAGGGGGCTTCTCCTACGAGCAGTACTTC,CASSLGTGGFSYEQYF
TRBV9,TRBJ1-3,.,.,TGTGCCAGCGCCCCTCACAACAGGGCCGGAAACACCATATATTTT,CASAPHNRAGNTIYF
TRBV6-5,TRBJ2-2,.,.,TGTGCCAGCACCCTCGAACTAACCGGGGAGCTGTTTTTT,CASTLELTGELFF
TRBV29-1,TRBJ1-1,.,TRBD1,TGCAGCGTCTCGACAGGGATGGGGACTGAAGCTTTCTTT,CSVSTGMGTEAFF
TRBV28,TRBJ1-2,.,.,TGTGCCAGCAGCTCATGGGGGGACGCCGGTATAATCTATGGCTACACCTTC,CASSSWGDAGIIYGYTF
TRBV7-9,TRBJ2-1,.,.,TGTGCCAGCAGCTTAGGGGGGCTAGCCCTGAACTTCTACAATGAGCAGTTCTTC,CASSLGGLALNFYNEQFF
TRBV7-6,TRBJ2-1,few,.,TGTGCCAGCAGCTTATTGGGGGAACCTTCTAGCGCCACCTACAATGAGCAGTTCTTC,CASSLLGEPSSATYNEQFF
TRBV4-2,TRBJ2-7,.,.,TGTGCCAGCAGCCAAGAACGAGGGGGGGCGTACGAGCAGTACTTC,CASSQERGGAYEQYF
TRBV5-1,TRBJ1-2,.,.,TGCGCCAGCAGCGGGGAGGGGCCGGAGGCGGGTGGCTACACCTTC,CASSGEGPEAGGYTF
TRBV4-3,TRBJ1-4,.,.,TGCGCCAGCAGCCAAGATATCGGCAGGGCTAATGAAAAACTGTTTTTT,CASSQDIGRANEKLFF
TRBV19,TRBJ2-7,.,.,TGTGCCAGTATGGATCCTCGGGGAGGCTCCTACGAGCAGTACTTC,CASMDPRGGSYEQYF
TRBV30,TRBJ2-7,.,.,TGTGCCTGGAGTGTCCGCAGGGGCCCCTCCTCCTACTACGAGCAGTACTTC,CAWSVRRGPSSYYEQYF
TRBV5-6,TRBJ1-2,.,TRBD1,TGTGCCAGCAGCTGGGACAGGGATGGCTACACCTTC,CASSWDRDGYTF
TRBV7-6,TRBJ2-2,.,.,TGTGCCAGCAGCTTAACCACAGGGTCCCCCACCGGGGAGCTGTTTTTT,CASSLTTGSPTGELFF
TRBV5-1,TRBJ2-5,.,TRBD2,TGCGCCAGCAGCAGACTAGCGGGCGCACTACAAGAGACCCAGTACTTC,CASSRLAGALQETQYF
TRBV10-3,TRBJ2-7,.,TRBD1,TGTGCCATCAGTGGGACCGGGACAGGGAGCTCCTACGAGCAGTACTTC,CAISGTGTGSSYEQYF
TRBV15,TRBJ1-2,.,TRBD1,TGTGCCACCAGCAGAGAAGCAGGGGGATGCACCTTC,CATSREAGGCTF
TRBV18,TRBJ2-1,.,.,TGTGCCAGCTCACCCTCTCAGGGGGGCGGGAATGAGCAGTTCTTC,CASSPSQGGGNEQFF
TRBV5-1,TRBJ1-3,.,.,TGCGCCAGCAGCTTGGCAGGGGCCTCTGGAAACACCATATATTTT,CASSLAGASGNTIYF
TRBV5-6,TRBJ2-1,.,.,TGTGCCAGCAGCTTGAGCGATGAGCAGTTCTTC,CASSLSDEQFF
TRBV6-1,TRBJ2-7,.,.,TGTGCCAGCAGAAGAACAGAGACCTCCTACGAGCAGTACTTC,CASRRTETSYEQYF
TRBV7-6,TRBJ2-3,once,.,TGTGCCAGCAGCTTAGGGAAACAGCATCTACGCACAGATACGCAGTATTTT,CASSLGKQHLRTDTQYF
TRBV2,TRBJ1-1,.,.,TGTGCCAGCAGACCCGCCGGGGGAGCTTTCTTT,CASRPAGGAFF
TRBV14,TRBJ2-7,.,.,TGTGCCAGCAGCCAAGTACAGGGCCCGGGGGAGCAGTACTTC,CASSQVQGPGEQYF
TRBV5-5,TRBJ2-5,.,.,TGTGCCAGCAGCTTGGTCGCCAGCCAGTACTTC,CASSLVASQYF
TRBV7-9,TRBJ2-4,once,.,TGTGCCAGCAGCTCAGGACACGCCAAAAACATTCAGTACTTC,CASSSGHAKNIQYF
TRBV9,TRBJ1-6,.,.,TGTGCCAGCAGCCTATGGCAGGTGGATTCACCCCTCCACTTT,CASSLWQVDSPLHF
TRBV9,TRBJ2-3,.,TRBD2,TGTGCCAGCAGCGTACTAGCGGTTTCCACAGATACGCAGTATTTT,CASSVLAVSTDTQYF
TRBV10-1,TRBJ2-2,.,TRBD2,TGCGCCAGCAGTGAAAGCGGGAGGGCCGGGGCCGGGGAGCTGTTTTTT,CASSESGRAGAGELFF
TRBV23-1,TRBJ1-5,.,TRBD1,TGCGCCAGCAGTCAGTCCACCGGGACAGGGGGCTTTAATCAGCCCCAGCATTTT,CASSQSTGTGGFNQPQHF
TRBV14,TRBJ1-1,.,.,TGTGCCAGCAGCCGGAGAAACACTGAAGCTTTCTTT,CASSRRNTEAFF
TRBV4-3,TRBJ2-1,.,TRBD1,TGCGCCAGCAGCCGGGACAGGGGCATAACAGGTGAGCAGTTCTTC,CASSRDRGITGEQFF
TRBV11-1,TRBJ1-4,.,.,TGTGCCAGCAGTTCCGGTTCTAATGAAAAACTGTTTTTT,CASSSGSNEKLFF
TRBV6-5,TRBJ1-1,.,.,TGTGCCAGCAGTCGGCTTGCGGGCGGTAACACTGAAGCTTTCTTT,CASSRLAGGNTEAFF